A selection of T cell receptor beta chains follows, all from one sample in a study of shared clonotypes between healthy human individuals. Clones were sequenced by immunoSEQ multiplex PCR, and TCRdb holds only the in-frame ones, with some missing. The sample has more than 450,000 clones, around 79% seen once. The sequencing sample was made of PBMCs. The receptors were gathered from a woman aged 40 to 50 in good health. Some clones in this sample may be carry-over from other donors' samples. The CDR3 runs from the conserved cysteine through the conserved F or W. The D gene is left open where the match is weak. Clone sizes are given selectively: once, few, many, or a class where the clone is expanded.

CDR3nt	CDR3aa	abundance	d_gene	v_gene	j_gene
TGCGCCAGCAGCTTGGTAGGCGCCTTCTCTGGAAACACCATATATTTT	CASSLVGAFSGNTIYF	few	.	TRBV5-1	TRBJ1-3
TGTGCCAGCAGGGCGGCTAGCGGGACCTCCTACGAGCAGTACTTC	CASRAASGTSYEQYF	.	TRBD2	TRBV11-2	TRBJ2-7
TGTGCCAGCAGCTCCAATACAGGGATAGGTTCACCCCTCCACTTT	CASSSNTGIGSPLHF	.	.	TRBV7-2	TRBJ1-6
TGTGCCTGGAGCCGAGGGCTAGTCGACACCGGGGAGCTGTTTTTT	CAWSRGLVDTGELFF	.	.	TRBV30	TRBJ2-2
TGTGCCAGCAGTTCTTTAGGCAGGGGTGGAAACACCATATATTTT	CASSSLGRGGNTIYF	.	.	TRBV27	TRBJ1-3
TGTGCCAGCAGCCGGTACCAAGAGACCCAGTACTTC	CASSRYQETQYF	.	.	TRBV6-5	TRBJ2-5
TGTGCCAGCATTGCGGGGATGAACACTGAAGCTTTCTTT	CASIAGMNTEAFF	few	.	TRBV28	TRBJ1-1
TGTGCCAGCAGCGGCCGGGACAGGGTCTACGAGCAGTACTTC	CASSGRDRVYEQYF	.	.	TRBV21-1	TRBJ2-7
TGCGCCAGCAGCCCCCGGACGGAATCCTACGAGCAGTACTTC	CASSPRTESYEQYF	once	.	TRBV5-1	TRBJ2-7
TGTGCCAGCAGCGGAACAGGGAGCGGTAGGGGCTACACCTTC	CASSGTGSGRGYTF	.	.	TRBV2	TRBJ1-2
TGTGCCACCAGGACAGGCCCCTCTGGGGCCAACGTCCTGACTTTC	CATRTGPSGANVLTF	.	TRBD1	TRBV28	TRBJ2-6
TGTGCCAGCGGGGATCAGACAGGGAACACCGGGGAGCTGTTTTTT	CASGDQTGNTGELFF	.	.	TRBV7-2	TRBJ2-2
TGCGCCAGCAGCCTAGCGGGGTTTTTTGAGCAGTACTTC	CASSLAGFFEQYF	.	TRBD2	TRBV5-1	TRBJ2-7
TGTGCCAGCAGCTCCCAAGCGGGAGGGCCTTACGAGCAGTACTTC	CASSSQAGGPYEQYF	.	TRBD2	TRBV5-4	TRBJ2-7
TGCGCCAGCAGCTTGGCCATTCTGACAGGCCGGGATCCCGCCTCTGGGGCCAACGTCCTGACTTTC	CASSLAILTGRDPASGANVLTF	.	.	TRBV5-1	TRBJ2-6
TGTGCCAGCAGCCTAAGCTCCTACGAGCAGTACTTC	CASSLSSYEQYF	.	.	TRBV7-2	TRBJ2-7
TGTGCCAGCACCCGACCCGGACTAGAGATGGAGACCCAGTACTTC	CASTRPGLEMETQYF	.	TRBD2	TRBV6-1	TRBJ2-5
TGTGCCAGCAGCCGGGAAGGACTAGCAAATTTGGAGCAGTTCTTC	CASSREGLANLEQFF	.	TRBD2	TRBV7-9	TRBJ2-1
TGTGCCAGTAGTATAGTAGGGGACGGAGAGCAGTACTTC	CASSIVGDGEQYF	.	.	TRBV19	TRBJ2-7
TGTGCCAGCAGTTCTCGGGGGACAGATAATGAAAAACTGTTTTTT	CASSSRGTDNEKLFF	once	TRBD1	TRBV28	TRBJ1-4
TGTGCCAGTAAGGAGTCTGGGGCCAACGTCCTGACTTTC	CASKESGANVLTF	.	.	TRBV14	TRBJ2-6
TGTGCCAGCAGTCCAGGACAGGGCAAGCAGTACTTC	CASSPGQGKQYF	many	TRBD1	TRBV6-5	TRBJ2-7
TGTGCCAGCAGCCCGGGACTCTATTCGGCCCAGTACTTC	CASSPGLYSAQYF	.	.	TRBV7-2	TRBJ2-5
TGTGCCAGCAGCTTAGACGGGCAGGGGGCGGACGAGCAGTACTTC	CASSLDGQGADEQYF	once	TRBD1	TRBV7-2	TRBJ2-7
TGTGCCAGCAGTTACGGGGGACTAGCGGGAGGGAATGAGCAGTTCTTC	CASSYGGLAGGNEQFF	.	TRBD2	TRBV6-7	TRBJ2-1
TGTGCCAGCAGTGAATGGGGGGGCTACAATGAGCAGTTCTTC	CASSEWGGYNEQFF	.	TRBD2	TRBV25-1	TRBJ2-1
TGCGCCAGCAGCTTGTTGGGGTCGGGAACTAATGAAAAACTGTTTTTT	CASSLLGSGTNEKLFF	.	.	TRBV5-1	TRBJ1-4
TGTGCTAGTGGTTTGGTATCCCTAGGCGGAGGGAACACCGGGGAGCTGTTTTTT	CASGLVSLGGGNTGELFF	.	.	TRBV12-5	TRBJ2-2
TGTGCCAGCAGCCCGGGGACAGGGGAGGTTGAAAAACTGTTTTTT	CASSPGTGEVEKLFF	many	TRBD1	TRBV9	TRBJ1-4
TGCAGCGTTGGCAGCGGGATTTTTGACAATGAGCAGTTCTTC	CSVGSGIFDNEQFF	.	TRBD2	TRBV29-1	TRBJ2-1
TGTGCCAGCAGTCGGGGCGGGGAGAATGAGCAGTTCTTC	CASSRGGENEQFF	.	.	TRBV4-2	TRBJ2-1
TGTGCCAGCAGCGCAGGTGACAGGACTGAAGCTTTCTTT	CASSAGDRTEAFF	.	.	TRBV9	TRBJ1-1
TGCGCCAGCAGCCAAGAGGAGACCTCTGGAAACACCATATATTTT	CASSQEETSGNTIYF	.	.	TRBV4-1	TRBJ1-3
TGCGCCAGCAGCAAGAAGATGGGACTAGCGGGACCAGAAAGATGGAATGAGCAGTTCTTC	CASSKKMGLAGPERWNEQFF	once	TRBD2	TRBV5-1	TRBJ2-1
TGTGCCAGCAATGCAGGGGACGAGCAGTACTTC	CASNAGDEQYF	.	.	TRBV28	TRBJ2-7
TGTGCCAGCAGTACCGTAGGTGGGAAAGGTTGGACAGATACGCAGTATTTT	CASSTVGGKGWTDTQYF	few	.	TRBV27	TRBJ2-3
TGTGCCAGCAGTTGGACTAGCGGTTACAATGAGCAGTTCTTC	CASSWTSGYNEQFF	once	TRBD2	TRBV6-6	TRBJ2-1
TGTGCCAGCAGGGGCGGGGGTCGAGACAATGAGCAGTTCTTC	CASRGGGRDNEQFF	many	TRBD2	TRBV7-9	TRBJ2-1
TGTGCCAGCAGTTCCGGGGCCAACGTCCTGACTTTC	CASSSGANVLTF	.	.	TRBV28	TRBJ2-6
TGTGCCAAGTCCCCCGACAGGGTCGCCGTTCAAGAGACCCAGTACTTC	CAKSPDRVAVQETQYF	.	TRBD1	TRBV28	TRBJ2-5
TGCGCCAGCAGCTTGGGCCTCGGGACAGGCGATCAGCCCCAGCATTTT	CASSLGLGTGDQPQHF	.	TRBD1	TRBV5-1	TRBJ1-5
TGTGCCAGCAGTCAGGACAGGGGGAGTGGTGGCTACACCTTC	CASSQDRGSGGYTF	.	TRBD1	TRBV6-1	TRBJ1-2
TGCGCCAGCAGCCCGGGACGGGCCCAAGAGACCCAGTACTTC	CASSPGRAQETQYF	once	.	TRBV5-1	TRBJ2-5
TGTGCCAGCAGTGAGAGACTAGCGGGGGTGCAGTTCTTC	CASSERLAGVQFF	.	TRBD2	TRBV6-4	TRBJ2-1
TGTGCCAGCAGGCCGGGACTAGCTAATGATGAGCAGTTCTTC	CASRPGLANDEQFF	.	TRBD2	TRBV6-5	TRBJ2-1
TGTGCTAGCTCCAAGGGAGGGGAAGAGACCCAGTACTTC	CASSKGGEETQYF	.	TRBD2	TRBV12-5	TRBJ2-5
TGCAGTGCTACCTACTACGAGCAGTACTTC	CSATYYEQYF	.	.	TRBV20-1	TRBJ2-7
TGTGCCAGCAGCTTAAACCCCAGGGGGGAAACCGGGGAGCTGTTTTTT	CASSLNPRGETGELFF	.	.	TRBV7-3	TRBJ2-2
TGTGCCATCAGTGAGGGGTCGGGACTACCTTACGATGAGCAGTTCTTC	CAISEGSGLPYDEQFF	once	TRBD2	TRBV10-3	TRBJ2-1
TGCGCCAGCAGCTTGGAGGGGACAGGCACCTACGAGCAGTACTTC	CASSLEGTGTYEQYF	.	TRBD1	TRBV5-1	TRBJ2-7
TGCGCCAGCATCGGTGGGGGGAGTGGCACCGGGGAGCTGTTTTTT	CASIGGGSGTGELFF	.	.	TRBV5-1	TRBJ2-2
TGTGCCACCAGCAGAGCTAATGAAAAACTGTTTTTT	CATSRANEKLFF	once	.	TRBV15	TRBJ1-4
TGTGCCTCCTCGACGGGACTTTTAAGCTCCTACAATGAGCAGTTCTTC	CASSTGLLSSYNEQFF	.	.	TRBV30	TRBJ2-1
TGTGCCAGCAGCTTGGCCGCCGGTTCTGGTCTAGGCGGGGCGGAGACCCAGTACTTC	CASSLAAGSGLGGAETQYF	.	.	TRBV5-4	TRBJ2-5
TGCGCCAGCTGTCGGGATCGTAATGAAAAACTGTTTTTT	CASCRDRNEKLFF	.	.	TRBV10-2	TRBJ1-4
TGTGCCAGCTCACCAGAGGGGTCCTATGGCTACACCTTC	CASSPEGSYGYTF	.	.	TRBV18	TRBJ1-2
TGTGCCAGCAGCCAGGACAGGGGATTCTACGAGCAGTACTTC	CASSQDRGFYEQYF	.	TRBD1	TRBV11-2	TRBJ2-7
TGTGCCAGCAGCCAAGATTGGGCTTATGGCTACACCTTC	CASSQDWAYGYTF	.	.	TRBV14	TRBJ1-2
TGTGCCAGCTCAGCAAACAGGGGCCGCACAGATACGCAGTATTTT	CASSANRGRTDTQYF	.	TRBD1	TRBV18	TRBJ2-3
TGTGCCAGCGCAGAGTTGGCAAATTCACCCCTCCACTTT	CASAELANSPLHF	few	.	TRBV18	TRBJ1-6